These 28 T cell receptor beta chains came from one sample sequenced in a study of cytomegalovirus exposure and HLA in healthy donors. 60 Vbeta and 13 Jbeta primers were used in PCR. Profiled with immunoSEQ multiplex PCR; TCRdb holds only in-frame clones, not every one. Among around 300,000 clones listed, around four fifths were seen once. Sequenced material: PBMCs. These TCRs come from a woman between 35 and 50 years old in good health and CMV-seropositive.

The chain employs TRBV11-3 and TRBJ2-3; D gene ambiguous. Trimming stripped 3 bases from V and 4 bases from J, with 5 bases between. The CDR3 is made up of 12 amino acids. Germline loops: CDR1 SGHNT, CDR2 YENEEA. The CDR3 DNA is TGTGCCAGCAGCTTCCTTTCAGATACGCAGTATTTT. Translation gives CASSFLSDTQYF. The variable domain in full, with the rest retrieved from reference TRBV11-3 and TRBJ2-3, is EAGVVQSPRYKIIEKKQPVAFWCNPISGHNTLYWYLQNLGQGPELLIRYENEEAVDDSQLPKDRFSAERLKGVDSTLKIQPAELGDSAVYLCASSFLSDTQYFGPGTRLTVL.

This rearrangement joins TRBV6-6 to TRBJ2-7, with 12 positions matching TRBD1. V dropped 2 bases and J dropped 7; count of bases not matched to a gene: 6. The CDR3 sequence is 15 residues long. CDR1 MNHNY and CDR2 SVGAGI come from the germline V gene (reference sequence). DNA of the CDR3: TGTGCCAGCAGTTACGCGGGGACAGGGGGCTGGGAGCAGTACTTC. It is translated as CASSYAGTGGWEQYF.

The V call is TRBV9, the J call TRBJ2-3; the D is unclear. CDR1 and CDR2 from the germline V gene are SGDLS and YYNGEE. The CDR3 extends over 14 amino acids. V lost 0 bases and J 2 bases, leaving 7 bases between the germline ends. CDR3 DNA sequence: TGTGCCAGCAGCGTAGGACTTTCCACAGATACGCAGTATTTT. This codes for CASSVGLSTDTQYF. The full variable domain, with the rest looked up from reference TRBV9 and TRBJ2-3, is DSGVTQTPKHLITATGQRVTLRCSPRSGDLSVYWYQQSLDQGLQFLIQYYNGEERAKGNILERFSAQQFPDLHSELNLSSLELGDSALYFCASSVGLSTDTQYFGPGTRLTVL.

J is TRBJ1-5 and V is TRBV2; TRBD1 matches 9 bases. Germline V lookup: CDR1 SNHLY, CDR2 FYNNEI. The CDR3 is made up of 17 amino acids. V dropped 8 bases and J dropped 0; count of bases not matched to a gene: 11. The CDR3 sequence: CASHRDRAYYSNQPQHF. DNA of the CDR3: TGTGCCAGCCACCGGGACAGGGCTTATTATAGCAATCAGCCCCAGCATTTT.

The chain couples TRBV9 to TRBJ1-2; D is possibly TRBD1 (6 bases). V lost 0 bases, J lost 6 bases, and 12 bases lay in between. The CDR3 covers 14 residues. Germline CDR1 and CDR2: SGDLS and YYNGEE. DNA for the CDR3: TGTGCCAGCAGCGTAGAACAGGGTAGCCATGGCTACACCTTC. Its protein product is CASSVEQGSHGYTF.

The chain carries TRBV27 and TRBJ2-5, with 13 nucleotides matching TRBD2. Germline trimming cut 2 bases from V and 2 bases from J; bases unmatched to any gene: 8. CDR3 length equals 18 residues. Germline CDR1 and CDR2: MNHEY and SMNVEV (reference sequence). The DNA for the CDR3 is TGTGCCAGCAGTTTAGCTGGACTAGCGGGAGATGGGCAAGAGACCCAGTACTTC. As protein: CASSLAGLAGDGQETQYF.

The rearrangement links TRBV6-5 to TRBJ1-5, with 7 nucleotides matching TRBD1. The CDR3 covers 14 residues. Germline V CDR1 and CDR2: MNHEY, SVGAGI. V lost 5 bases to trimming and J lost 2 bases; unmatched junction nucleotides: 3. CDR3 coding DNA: TGTGCCAGCAGTCGGGACAGACGCAATCAGCCCCAGCATTTT. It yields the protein CASSRDRRNQPQHF.

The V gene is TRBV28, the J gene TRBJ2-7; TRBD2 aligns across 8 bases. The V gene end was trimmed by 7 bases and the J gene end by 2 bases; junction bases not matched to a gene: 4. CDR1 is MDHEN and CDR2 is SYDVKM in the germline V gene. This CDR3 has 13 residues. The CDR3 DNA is TGTGCCAGCACCCGGGGGGGCACCTACGAGCAGTACTTC. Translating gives CASTRGGTYEQYF.

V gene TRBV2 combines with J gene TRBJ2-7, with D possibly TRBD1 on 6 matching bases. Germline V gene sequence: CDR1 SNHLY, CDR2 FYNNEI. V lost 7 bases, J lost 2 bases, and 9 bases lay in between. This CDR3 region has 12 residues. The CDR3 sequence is CASKGTPYEQYF. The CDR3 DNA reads TGTGCCAGCAAGGGGACACCCTACGAGCAGTACTTC.

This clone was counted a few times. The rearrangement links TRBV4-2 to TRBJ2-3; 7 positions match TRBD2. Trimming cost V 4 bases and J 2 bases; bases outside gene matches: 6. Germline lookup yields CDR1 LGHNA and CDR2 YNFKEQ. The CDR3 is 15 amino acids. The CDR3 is CASSPRGEATDTQYF. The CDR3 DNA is TGTGCCAGCAGCCCCCGGGGGGAGGCCACAGATACGCAGTATTTT.

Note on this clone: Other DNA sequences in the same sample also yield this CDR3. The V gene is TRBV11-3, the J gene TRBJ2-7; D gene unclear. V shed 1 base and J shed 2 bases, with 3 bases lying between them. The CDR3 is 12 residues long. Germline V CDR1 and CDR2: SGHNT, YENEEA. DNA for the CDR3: TGTGCCAGCAGCTTAGCGGCCTACGAGCAGTACTTC. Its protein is CASSLAAYEQYF.

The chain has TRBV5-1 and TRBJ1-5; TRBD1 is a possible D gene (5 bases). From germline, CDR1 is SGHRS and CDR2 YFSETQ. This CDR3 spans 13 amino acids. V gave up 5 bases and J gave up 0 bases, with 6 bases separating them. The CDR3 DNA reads TGCGCCAGCAGACAGGATAGCAATCAGCCCCAGCATTTT. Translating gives CASRQDSNQPQHF.

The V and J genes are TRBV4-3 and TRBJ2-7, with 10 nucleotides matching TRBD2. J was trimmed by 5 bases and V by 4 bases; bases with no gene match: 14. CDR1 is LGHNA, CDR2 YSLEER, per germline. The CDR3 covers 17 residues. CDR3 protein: CASSPAGAGGQFDEQYF. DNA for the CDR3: TGCGCCAGCAGCCCGGCTGGAGCGGGAGGGCAGTTCGACGAGCAGTACTTC.

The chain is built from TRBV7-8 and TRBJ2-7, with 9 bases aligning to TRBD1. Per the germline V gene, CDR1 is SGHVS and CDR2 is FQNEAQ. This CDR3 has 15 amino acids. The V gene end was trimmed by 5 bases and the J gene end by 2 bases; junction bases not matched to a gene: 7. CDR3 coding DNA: TGTGCCAGCAGCATAACAGGGGGCCCCACCTACGAGCAGTACTTC. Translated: CASSITGGPTYEQYF.

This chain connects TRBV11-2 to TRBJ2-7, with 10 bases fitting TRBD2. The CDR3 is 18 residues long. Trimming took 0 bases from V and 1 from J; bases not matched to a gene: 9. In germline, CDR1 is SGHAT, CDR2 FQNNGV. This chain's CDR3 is CASSLEGPSGRGSYEQYF. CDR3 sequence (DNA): TGTGCCAGCAGCTTAGAAGGGCCTAGCGGGAGAGGGTCCTACGAGCAGTACTTC.

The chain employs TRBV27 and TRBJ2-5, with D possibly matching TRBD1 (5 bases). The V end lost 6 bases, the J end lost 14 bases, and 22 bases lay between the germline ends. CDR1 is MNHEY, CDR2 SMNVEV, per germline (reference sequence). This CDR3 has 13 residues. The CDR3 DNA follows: TGTGCCAGCAGGGTACTCAGTGGACACAGAAGTTACTTC. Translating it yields CASRVLSGHRSYF.

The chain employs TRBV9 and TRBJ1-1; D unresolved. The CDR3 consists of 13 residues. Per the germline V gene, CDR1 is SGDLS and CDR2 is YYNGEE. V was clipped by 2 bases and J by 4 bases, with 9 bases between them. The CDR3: CASSVAWATEAFF. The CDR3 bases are TGTGCCAGCAGCGTTGCGTGGGCCACTGAAGCTTTCTTT.

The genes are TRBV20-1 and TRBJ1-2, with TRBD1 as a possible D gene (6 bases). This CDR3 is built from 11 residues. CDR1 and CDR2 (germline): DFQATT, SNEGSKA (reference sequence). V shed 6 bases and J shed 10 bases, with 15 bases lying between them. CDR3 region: CSAPRGGPYTF. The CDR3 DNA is TGCAGTGCCCCGCGGGGGGGCCCCTACACCTTC.

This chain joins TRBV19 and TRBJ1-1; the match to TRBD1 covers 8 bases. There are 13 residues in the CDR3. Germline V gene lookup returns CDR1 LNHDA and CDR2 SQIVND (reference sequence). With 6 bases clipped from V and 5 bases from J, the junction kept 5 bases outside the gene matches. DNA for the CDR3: TGTGCCAGTAGCCTTACAGGGGGTACTGAAGCTTTCTTT. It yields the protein CASSLTGGTEAFF. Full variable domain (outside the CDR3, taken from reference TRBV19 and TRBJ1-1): DGGITQSPKYLFRKEGQNVTLSCEQNLNHDAMYWYRQDPGQGLRLIYYSQIVNDFQKGDIAEGYSVSREKKESFPLTVTSAQKNPTAFYLCASSLTGGTEAFFGQGTRLTVV.

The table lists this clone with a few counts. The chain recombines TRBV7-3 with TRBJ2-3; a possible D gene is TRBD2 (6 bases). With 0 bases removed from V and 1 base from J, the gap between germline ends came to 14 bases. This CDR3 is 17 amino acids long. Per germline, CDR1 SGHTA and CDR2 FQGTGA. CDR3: CASSLTPGLAGTDTQYF. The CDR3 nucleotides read TGTGCCAGCAGCTTAACCCCGGGACTGGCTGGCACAGATACGCAGTATTTT.

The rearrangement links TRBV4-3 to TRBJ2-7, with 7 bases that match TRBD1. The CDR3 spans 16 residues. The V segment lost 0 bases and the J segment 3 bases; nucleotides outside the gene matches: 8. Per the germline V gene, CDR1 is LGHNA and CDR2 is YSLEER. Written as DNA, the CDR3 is TGCGCCAGCAGCCAAGATCCACAGGGGAATGTCTACGAGCAGTACTTC. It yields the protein CASSQDPQGNVYEQYF.

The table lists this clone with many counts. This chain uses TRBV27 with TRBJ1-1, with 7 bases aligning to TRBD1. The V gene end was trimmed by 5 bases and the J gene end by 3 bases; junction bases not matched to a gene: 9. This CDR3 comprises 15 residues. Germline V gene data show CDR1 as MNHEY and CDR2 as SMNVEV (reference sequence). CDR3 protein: CASSPQGVYHTEAFF. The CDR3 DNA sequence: TGTGCCAGCAGTCCCCAGGGGGTTTACCACACTGAAGCTTTCTTT.

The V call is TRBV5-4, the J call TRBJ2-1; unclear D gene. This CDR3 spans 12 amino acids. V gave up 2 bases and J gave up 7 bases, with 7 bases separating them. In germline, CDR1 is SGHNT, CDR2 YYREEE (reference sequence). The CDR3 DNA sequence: TGTGCCAGCAGCTTCAGCGAAAATGAGCAGTTCTTC. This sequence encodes CASSFSENEQFF.

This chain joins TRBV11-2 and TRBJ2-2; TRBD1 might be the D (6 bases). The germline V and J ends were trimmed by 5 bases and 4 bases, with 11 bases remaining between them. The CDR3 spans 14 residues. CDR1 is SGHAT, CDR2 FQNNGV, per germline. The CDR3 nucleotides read TGTGCCAGCAGCCCGGGACAAGTCACCGGGGAGCTGTTTTTT. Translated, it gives CASSPGQVTGELFF.

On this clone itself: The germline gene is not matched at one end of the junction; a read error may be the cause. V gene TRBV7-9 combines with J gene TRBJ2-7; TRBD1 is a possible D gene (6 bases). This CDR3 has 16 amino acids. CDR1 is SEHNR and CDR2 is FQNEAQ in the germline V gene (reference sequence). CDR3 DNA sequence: TGTTCCAGCAGCTTAACCCGACAGGTACCCCCCTACGAGCAGTACTTC. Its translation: CSSSLTRQVPPYEQYF.

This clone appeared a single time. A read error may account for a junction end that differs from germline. Here the CDR3 reads CSSSDGGLAGFYEQYF. CDR3 nucleotides: TGTTCCAGCAGCGACGGGGGACTAGCGGGGTTCTACGAGCAGTACTTC. This chain links TRBV7-9 with TRBJ2-7, with 13 bases fitting TRBD2. This CDR3 region has 16 residues. CDR1 and CDR2 from the germline V gene are SEHNR and FQNEAQ (reference sequence).

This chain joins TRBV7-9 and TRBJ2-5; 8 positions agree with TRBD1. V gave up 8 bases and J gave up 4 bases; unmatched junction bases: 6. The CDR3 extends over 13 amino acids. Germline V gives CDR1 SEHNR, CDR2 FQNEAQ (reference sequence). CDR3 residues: CASGQGVGETQYF. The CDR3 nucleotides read TGTGCCAGCGGACAGGGAGTGGGAGAGACCCAGTACTTC.

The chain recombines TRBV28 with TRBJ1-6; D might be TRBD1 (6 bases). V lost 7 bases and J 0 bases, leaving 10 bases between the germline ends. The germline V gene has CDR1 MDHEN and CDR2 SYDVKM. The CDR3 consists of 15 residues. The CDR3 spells CASTRGNSYNSPLHF. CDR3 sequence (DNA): TGTGCCAGCACCAGGGGTAACTCCTATAATTCACCCCTCCACTTT. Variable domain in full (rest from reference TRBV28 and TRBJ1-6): DVKVTQSSRYLVKRTGEKVFLECVQDMDHENMFWYRQDPGLGLRLIYFSYDVKMKEKGDIPEGYSVSREKKERFSLILESASTNQTSMYLCASTRGNSYNSPLHFGNGTRLTVT.